The clone carrying this T cell receptor beta chain came up once. Its target is unknown. The data stem from a study of CD8 T cells in Susac syndrome. General study points: The study's TCR sequencing and HLA analysis drew on a certain number of individuals. That number was acknowledged as relatively small.

The CDR3 is 16 residues long. The J segment lost 7 bases and the V segment lost 6 bases, leaving 15 bases of the junction unmatched. Germline assignment: CDR1 KGHSH and CDR2 LQKENI. After extraction with the RNeasy kit, about 0.45 to 1 ug of the RNA was reverse transcribed using random hexamers. immunoSEQ multiplex PCR amplified TCR beta CDR3 across 54 Vbeta, 13 Jbeta. TCRdb reprocessed the immunoSEQ multiplex PCR reads via MiXCR and lists one record per CDR3 protein. The repertoire holds fewer than 200,000 distinct CDR3 sequences, with 90% to 95% as singletons. CD8+ and CD4+ T cells circulating in blood were sequenced for TCR beta.

The sequenced sample consisted of CD4+ T cells from PBMCs. The chain links TRBV18 to TRBJ2-7, with TRBD1 matching over 10 bases. The TCR sequence derives from a human donor with Susac syndrome. CDR3 residues: CASSTRAGQGIDEQYF. In nucleotides, the CDR3 is TGTGCCAGCTCGACAAGAGCGGGACAGGGGATCGATGAGCAGTACTTC.